This T cell receptor (beta chain) was retrieved from a study of T-cell reconstitution after alpha-beta-depleted transplantation in children. Findings and caveats of the study: Newly produced T cells mostly accounted for T-cell counts and diversity one year post-transplant. Recipient T cells and thymic progenitors that survived gave rise to the high TCRbeta diversity observed at day 60 in some patients.

The CDR3 covers 15 residues. Trimming cost V 5 bases and J 10 bases; bases outside gene matches: 8. This clonotype was counted only a few times. Its antigen remains unknown. Unique molecular identifiers were incorporated when the TCRbeta library was constructed. TCRdb re-called the PCR reads with MiXCR, one entry per CDR3 protein. The profile shows about 1,000,000 distinct CDR3 sequences, around 30% of them singletons. The chain recombines TRBV12-3 or TRBV12-4 with TRBJ1-6; 10 bases are shared with TRBD1. This specimen was PBMCs, mostly from graft donor cells, taken 360 days after TCRalphabeta/CD19-depleted stem cell transplant. The origin of this receptor is a boy in the first two years of life who had a stem cell transplant for SCID, so the T cells may come from the graft donor. CDR3: CASSPRQGALSPLHF. The CDR3 DNA sequence: TGTGCCAGCAGTCCCCGACAGGGGGCCTTATCACCCCTCCACTTT.